The next 4 T cell receptor beta chains were all read from a single sample in a study of blood T cell repertoires in COVID-19. Some clones are missing from TCRdb's copy, which holds only in-frame ones; the method was immunoSEQ multiplex PCR. The sample shows about 100,000 clones, just over 85% of them seen only once. The specimen was peripheral blood. The origin of the receptors is a woman aged 60-70 years in a cohort sampled during active or convalescent COVID-19.

This clone was seen just once. The chain recombines TRBV5-6 with TRBJ1-1; D possibly corresponds to TRBD1 (5 bases). V was shortened by 1 base and J by 10 bases, with 11 bases between the two germline ends. The CDR3 contains 12 residues. CDR1 SGHDT and CDR2 YYEEEE come from the germline V gene. CDR3 region: CASSLSAGGAFF. Written as DNA, the CDR3 is TGTGCCAGCAGCTTGTCGGCCGGGGGAGCTTTCTTT.

This clone appeared a single time. The genes are TRBV2 and TRBJ2-5, with D possibly TRBD2 on 6 matching bases. The CDR3 is 15 residues long. Germline CDR1 is SNHLY and CDR2 is FYNNEI. V dropped 5 bases and J dropped 7 bases, with 20 bases sitting between them. The CDR3 sequence is CASSTTSREAGTQYF. The DNA of the CDR3 is TGTGCCAGCAGTACCACTTCTAGGGAGGCGGGGACCCAGTACTTC.

The chain links TRBV5-4 to TRBJ2-7; the match to TRBD2 covers 9 bases. J gave up 5 bases and V 0 bases, and 9 bases lay outside the gene matches. From germline, CDR1 is SGHNT and CDR2 YYREEE (reference sequence). There are 16 residues in the CDR3. CDR3 nucleotide sequence: TGTGCCAGCAGCTTGGGGGTTGGCGGGAGGGCCAACGAGCAGTACTTC. Amino acid sequence: CASSLGVGGRANEQYF.

This sequence joins TRBV29-1 and TRBJ1-1, with 7 bases fitting TRBD1. V lost 7 bases and J lost 5; bases outside the gene matches: 10. Germline lookup yields CDR1 SQVTM and CDR2 ANQGSEA. The CDR3 has 13 amino acids. Written as DNA, the CDR3 is TGCAGCGCAGGGGGACAAATTGTAACTGAAGCTTTCTTT. This gives the protein CSAGGQIVTEAFF.